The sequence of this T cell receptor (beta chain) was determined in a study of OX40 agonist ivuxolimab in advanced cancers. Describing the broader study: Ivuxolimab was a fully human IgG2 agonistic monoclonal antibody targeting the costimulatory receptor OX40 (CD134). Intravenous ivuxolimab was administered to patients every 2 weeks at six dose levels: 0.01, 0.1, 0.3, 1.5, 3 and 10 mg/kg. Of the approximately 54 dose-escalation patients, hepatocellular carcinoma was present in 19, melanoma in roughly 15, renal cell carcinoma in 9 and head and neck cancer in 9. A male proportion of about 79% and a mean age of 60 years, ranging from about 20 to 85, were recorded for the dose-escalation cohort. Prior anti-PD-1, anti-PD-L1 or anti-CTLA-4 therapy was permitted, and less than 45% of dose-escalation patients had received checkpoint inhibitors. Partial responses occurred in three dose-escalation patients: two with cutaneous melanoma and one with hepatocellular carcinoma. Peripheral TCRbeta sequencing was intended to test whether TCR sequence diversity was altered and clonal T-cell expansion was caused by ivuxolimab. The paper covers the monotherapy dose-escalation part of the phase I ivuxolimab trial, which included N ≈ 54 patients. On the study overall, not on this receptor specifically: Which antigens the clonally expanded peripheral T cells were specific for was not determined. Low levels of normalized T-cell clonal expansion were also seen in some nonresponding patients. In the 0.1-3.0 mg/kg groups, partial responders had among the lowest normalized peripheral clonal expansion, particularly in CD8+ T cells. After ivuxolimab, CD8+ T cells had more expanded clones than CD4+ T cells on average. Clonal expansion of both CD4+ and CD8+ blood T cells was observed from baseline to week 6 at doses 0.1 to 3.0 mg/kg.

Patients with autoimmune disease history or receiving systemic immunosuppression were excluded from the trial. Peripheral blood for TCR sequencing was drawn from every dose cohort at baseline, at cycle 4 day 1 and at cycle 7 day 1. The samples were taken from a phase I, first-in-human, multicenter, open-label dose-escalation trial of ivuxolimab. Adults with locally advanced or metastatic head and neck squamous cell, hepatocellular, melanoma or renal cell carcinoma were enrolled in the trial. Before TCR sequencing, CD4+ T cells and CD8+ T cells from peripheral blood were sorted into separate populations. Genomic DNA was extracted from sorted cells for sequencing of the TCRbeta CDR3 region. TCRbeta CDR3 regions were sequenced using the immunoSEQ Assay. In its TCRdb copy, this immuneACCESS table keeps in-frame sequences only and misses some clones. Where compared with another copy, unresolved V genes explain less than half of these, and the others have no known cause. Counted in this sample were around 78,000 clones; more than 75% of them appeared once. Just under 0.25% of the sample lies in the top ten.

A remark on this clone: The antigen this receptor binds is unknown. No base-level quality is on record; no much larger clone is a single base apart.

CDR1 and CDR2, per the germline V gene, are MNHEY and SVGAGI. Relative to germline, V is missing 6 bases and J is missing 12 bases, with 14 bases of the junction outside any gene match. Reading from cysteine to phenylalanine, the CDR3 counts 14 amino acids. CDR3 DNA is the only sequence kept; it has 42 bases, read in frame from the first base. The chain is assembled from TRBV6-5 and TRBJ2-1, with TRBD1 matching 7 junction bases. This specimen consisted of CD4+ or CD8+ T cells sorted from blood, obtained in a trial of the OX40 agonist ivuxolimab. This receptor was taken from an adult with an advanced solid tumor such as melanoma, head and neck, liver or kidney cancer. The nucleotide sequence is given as TGTGCCAGCAGCTCCGCTGGGCCGGGACAGACGCAGTTCTTC. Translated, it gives CASSSAGPGQTQFF.